This T cell receptor (beta chain) originates from a study of blood T cell repertoires in COVID-19. Study-wide context: Specimens from acute and convalescent COVID-19 originated in the United States, Italy and Spain. Nucleic acid was either cDNA or gDNA, and it came from T cells, B-cell-depleted T cells, or PBMCs.

In the authors' methods: It was from reference gene primer amplification that nucleated cell counts were estimated. TCRdb keeps only in-frame clones here, not all; method: immunoSEQ multiplex PCR. V, J and clone size were drawn from that table, and D and trimming were deduced from the DNA. This table has around 200,000 clones, around 80% appearing once. The CDR3 has 13 residues. V was clipped by 2 bases and J by 1 base, with 6 bases between them. Germline CDR1 reads SGHRS; CDR2 reads YFSETQ. The material sequenced was peripheral blood. The genes are TRBV5-1 and TRBJ1-1; D uncertain. The sequence derives from a woman in her 70s with acute or convalescent COVID-19. The CDR3 protein is CASSFNTNTEAFF. CDR3 sequence (DNA): TGCGCCAGCAGCTTCAACACGAACACTGAAGCTTTCTTT.